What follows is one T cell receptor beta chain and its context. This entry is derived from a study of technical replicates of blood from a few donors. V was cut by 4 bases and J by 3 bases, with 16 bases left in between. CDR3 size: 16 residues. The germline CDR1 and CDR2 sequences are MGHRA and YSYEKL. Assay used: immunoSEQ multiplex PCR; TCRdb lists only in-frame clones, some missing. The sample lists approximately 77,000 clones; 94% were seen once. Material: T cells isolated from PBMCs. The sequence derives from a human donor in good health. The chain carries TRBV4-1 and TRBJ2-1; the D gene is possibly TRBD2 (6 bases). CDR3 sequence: CASSLRTTLNYNEQFF. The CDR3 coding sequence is TGCGCCAGCAGCCTACGGACTACCCTTAACTACAATGAGCAGTTCTTC.